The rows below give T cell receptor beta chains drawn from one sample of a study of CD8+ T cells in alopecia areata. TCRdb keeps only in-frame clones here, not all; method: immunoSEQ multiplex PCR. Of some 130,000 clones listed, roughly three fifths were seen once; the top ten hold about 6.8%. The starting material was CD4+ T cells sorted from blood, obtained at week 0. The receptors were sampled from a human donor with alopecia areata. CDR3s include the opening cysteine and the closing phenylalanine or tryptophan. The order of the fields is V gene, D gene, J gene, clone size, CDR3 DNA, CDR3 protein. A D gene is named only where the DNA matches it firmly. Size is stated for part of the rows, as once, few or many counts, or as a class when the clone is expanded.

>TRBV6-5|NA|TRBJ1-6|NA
TGTGCCAGCAGTTACAACGGCAATTCACCCCTCCACTTT
CASSYNGNSPLHF
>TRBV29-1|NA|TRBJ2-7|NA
TGCAGCGCCTCCGACACCTCCTACGAGCAGTACTTC
CSASDTSYEQYF
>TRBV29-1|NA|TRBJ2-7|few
TGCAGCGTTGAGGCAGGGGCGTACGAGCAGTACTTC
CSVEAGAYEQYF
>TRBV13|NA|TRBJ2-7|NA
TGTGCCAGCACGCAGCGCCGACAGACCTACGAGCAGTACTTC
CASTQRRQTYEQYF
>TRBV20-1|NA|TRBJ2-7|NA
TGCAGTGCTAGCGTCTTCTACGAGCAGTACTTC
CSASVFYEQYF
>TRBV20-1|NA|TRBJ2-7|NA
TGCAGTGCTAGAGACGGCTACGAGCAGTACTTC
CSARDGYEQYF
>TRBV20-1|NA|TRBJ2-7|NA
TGCAGTGCTAGAAAGCGCTACGAGCAGTACTTC
CSARKRYEQYF
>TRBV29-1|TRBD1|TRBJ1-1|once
TGCAGCGCAGACAGGGCGGCGAACACTGAAGCTTTCTTT
CSADRAANTEAFF
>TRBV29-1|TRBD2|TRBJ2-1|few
TGCAGCGCGGAGGGCGGGGGGCTTACCTACAATGAGCAGTTCTTC
CSAEGGGLTYNEQFF
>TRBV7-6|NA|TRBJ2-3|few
TGTGCCAGCAGCCTGCTAGACACCAGCACAGATACGCAGTATTTT
CASSLLDTSTDTQYF
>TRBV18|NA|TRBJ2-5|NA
TGTGCCAGCTCACCAGTGACAGTTCAAGAGACCCAGTACTTC
CASSPVTVQETQYF
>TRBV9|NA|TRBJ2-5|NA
TGTGCCAGCAGCGGAGAACAGTTTGACACCCAGTACTTC
CASSGEQFDTQYF
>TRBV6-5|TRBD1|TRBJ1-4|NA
TGTGCCAGCAGTTACGCCCTGGGACAGGGAAATGAAAAACTGTTTTTT
CASSYALGQGNEKLFF
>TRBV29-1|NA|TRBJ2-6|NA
TGCAGCGTGTCGTCCCTGGGGGCCAACGTCCTGACTTTC
CSVSSLGANVLTF
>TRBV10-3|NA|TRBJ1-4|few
TGTGCCATCAGTGGCAACAGGGACGAAAAACTGTTTTTT
CAISGNRDEKLFF
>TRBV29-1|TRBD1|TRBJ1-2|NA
TGCAGCGTCCGGGACAGGGTGCACTATGGCTACACCTTC
CSVRDRVHYGYTF
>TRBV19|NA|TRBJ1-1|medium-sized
TGTGCCAGTAGTAACAGTTATGAAGCTTTCTTT
CASSNSYEAFF
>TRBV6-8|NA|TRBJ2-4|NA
TGTGCCAGTCCAACAGTAGCCAAAAACATTCAGTACTTC
CASPTVAKNIQYF
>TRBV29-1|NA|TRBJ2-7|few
TGCAGCGTTGTAGCGAGCGACGAGCAGTACTTC
CSVVASDEQYF
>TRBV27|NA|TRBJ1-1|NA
TGTGCCAGCCGCACGGGGAACACTGAAGCTTTCTTT
CASRTGNTEAFF
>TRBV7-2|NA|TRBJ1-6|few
TGTGCCAGCAGCTTAAGGGGAGCCAATTCACCCCTCCACTTT
CASSLRGANSPLHF
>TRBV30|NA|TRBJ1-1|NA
TGTGCCTGGAGGGATTCGAGATGGGTCACTGAAGCTTTCTTT
CAWRDSRWVTEAFF